Below, 12 T cell receptor beta chains from the same sample are listed, as sequenced in a study of cytomegalovirus exposure and HLA in healthy donors. The data were produced by immunoSEQ multiplex PCR, yet TCRdb's version contains in-frame clones alone and is incomplete. This sample has some 150,000 clones, with about 89% found just once. Sequencing was carried out using PBMCs. These receptors were taken from a woman aged 18-29 years in good health and CMV-seropositive.

The chain links TRBV15 to TRBJ2-7; D is possibly TRBD2 (6 bases). CDR1 is LNHNV, CDR2 YYDKDF, per germline (reference sequence). V dropped 1 base and J dropped 6 bases, with 16 bases sitting between them. The CDR3 loop spans 15 amino acids. CDR3 amino acids: CATSRARGGRGEQYF. The CDR3 DNA is TGTGCCACCAGCAGAGCCCGGGGTGGGCGGGGCGAGCAGTACTTC.

In this sample, this clone turned up a few times. J is TRBJ2-7 and V is TRBV7-6; 13 nucleotides agree with TRBD2. V was pared by 5 bases and J by 5 bases, with 6 bases of the junction left unmatched. In germline, CDR1 is SGHVS, CDR2 FNYEAQ. The CDR3 runs 15 residues. The CDR3 DNA reads as TGTGCCAGCAGCGTCACTAGCGGGAGGGTCCACGAGCAGTACTTC. Its translation: CASSVTSGRVHEQYF.

The chain employs TRBV7-2 and TRBJ2-3, with 7 bases matching TRBD2. The CDR3 spans 14 residues. Germline V gene sequence: CDR1 SGHTA, CDR2 FQGNSA. With V trimmed by 7 bases and J by 6 bases, 10 bases remained unmatched. CDR3 in amino acids: CASTLGGPGDTQYF. The CDR3 DNA sequence: TGTGCCAGCACCTTGGGAGGGCCAGGTGATACGCAGTATTTT. Supplemented by reference TRBV7-2 and TRBJ2-3, the full variable domain reads GAGVSQSPSNKVTEKGKDVELRCDPISGHTALYWYRQSLGQGLEFLIYFQGNSAPDKSGLPSDRFSAERTGGSVSTLTIQRTQQEDSAVYLCASTLGGPGDTQYFGPGTRLTVL.

This chain connects TRBV30 to TRBJ2-3; 7 positions match TRBD1. The CDR3 contains 15 residues. V dropped 1 base and J dropped 0; count of bases not matched to a gene: 4. CDR1 GTSNPN and CDR2 SVGIG come from the germline V gene (reference sequence). The CDR3 DNA is TGTGCCTGGAGTGCCGGGACAGAGAGCACAGATACGCAGTATTTT. Protein product: CAWSAGTESTDTQYF.

The J gene is TRBJ1-3, the V gene TRBV7-9; perhaps TRBD1 as D (5 bases). This CDR3 comprises 16 residues. V was shortened by 9 bases and J by 2 bases, with 20 bases between the two germline ends. Germline V gives CDR1 SEHNR, CDR2 FQNEAQ (reference sequence). The CDR3 nucleotides are TGTGCCAGTCGCCATCCAGGGTTGGAGACTGGAAACACCATATATTTT. As protein: CASRHPGLETGNTIYF.

This clone has just one count. The chain recombines TRBV9 with TRBJ2-2; D is perhaps TRBD2 (6 bases). The germline V and J ends were trimmed by 4 bases and 4 bases, with 11 bases remaining between them. The germline gives CDR1 SGDLS, CDR2 YYNGEE. There are 14 residues in the CDR3. CDR3 in DNA: TGTGCCAGCAGCCCCCTGGGGGGCACCGGGGAGCTGTTTTTT. This gives the protein CASSPLGGTGELFF.

This chain links TRBV19 with TRBJ2-7, with D perhaps TRBD2 (8 bases). The ends were cut back, 10 bases at V and 1 base at J, with 23 bases in the middle. Germline values: CDR1 LNHDA, CDR2 SQIVND (reference sequence). The CDR3 extends over 16 amino acids. The CDR3 nucleotides are TGTGCCACCTCAGGGGGACTGCGGGAGGAGTCCTACGAGCAGTACTTC. Translation: CATSGGLREESYEQYF.

The chain uses TRBV11-2 and TRBJ2-7; a possible D gene is TRBD2 (6 bases). This CDR3 spans 13 amino acids. Trimming took off 4 bases at V and 6 bases at J, with 13 bases between the two ends. Per germline, CDR1 SGHAT and CDR2 FQNNGV. CDR3: CASSWTRAGEQYF. The CDR3 nucleotides are TGTGCCAGCAGCTGGACACGAGCGGGCGAGCAGTACTTC.

The chain joins TRBV21-1 to TRBJ2-3; the table's D call TRBD2 went unverified against the DNA. TRBV21-1 constitutes a pseudogene. This CDR3 spans 15 amino acids. The CDR3 reads CASSKADWFTDTQYF. DNA of the CDR3: TGTGCCAGCAGCAAAGCAGACTGGTTCACAGATACGCAGTATTTT.

This clone was seen only a few times. The genes are TRBV23-1 and TRBJ2-5; TRBD2 agrees at 8 bases. TRBV23-1 is classed as an ORF, of uncertain function. The ends lost 4 bases at V and 6 bases at J; junction bases unmatched: 16. This CDR3 contains 17 residues. The chain's CDR3 is CASSLLGLREDRKTQYF. DNA of the CDR3: TGCGCCAGCAGTCTCTTGGGGTTGCGGGAGGATCGGAAGACCCAGTACTTC.

This clone was seen only once. V usage is TRBV11-3 and J usage is TRBJ2-1, with 13 bases lining up with TRBD2. Germline CDR1 and CDR2: SGHNT and YENEEA. The CDR3 consists of 15 residues. J gave up 7 bases and V 4 bases, and 4 bases lay outside the gene matches. CDR3 amino acids: CASSYTSGRGNEQFF. The CDR3 DNA follows: TGTGCCAGCAGCTATACTAGCGGGAGGGGGAATGAGCAGTTCTTC.

V usage is TRBV11-3 and J usage is TRBJ2-2, with D possibly being TRBD2 (6 bases). Germline V lookup: CDR1 SGHNT, CDR2 YENEEA. Trimming pared 5 bases from V and 0 bases from J, leaving 16 bases between. The CDR3 is made up of 17 amino acids. CDR3 protein: CASSVRKTSANTGELFF. The CDR3 nucleotides are TGTGCCAGCAGCGTACGAAAGACTAGTGCGAACACCGGGGAGCTGTTTTTT.